A selection of T cell receptor beta chains follows, all from one sample in a study of cytomegalovirus exposure and HLA in healthy donors. The repertoire was sequenced with immunoSEQ multiplex PCR; TCRdb's copy has only in-frame clones and lacks some. The sample yields some 220,000 clones, around four fifths seen once. Sequencing input: PBMCs. The receptors come from a boy younger than 18 in good health and CMV-seronegative. The CDR3 runs from the conserved cysteine through the conserved F or W. D genes are given only for firm matches. A clone size is listed for some rows: how often the clone was seen (once, few, many), or a class if it is expanded.

size: NA; D: TRBD2; J: TRBJ2-3; V: TRBV5-1; CDR3: CASQVFPRGRAGDTQYF; DNA: TGCGCCAGCCAAGTTTTCCCCCGCGGGAGGGCCGGAGATACGCAGTATTTT
size: NA; D: NA; J: TRBJ1-2; V: TRBV6-1; CDR3: CASTQGPGDYGYTF; DNA: TGTGCCAGCACTCAAGGACCCGGGGACTATGGCTACACCTTC
size: NA; D: TRBD1; J: TRBJ2-7; V: TRBV30; CDR3: CAWSVQWWQGAIYEQYF; DNA: TGTGCCTGGAGTGTACAATGGTGGCAGGGGGCCATCTACGAGCAGTACTTC
size: NA; D: TRBD1; J: TRBJ2-7; V: TRBV25-1; CDR3: CASSVLYGDREAYEQYF; DNA: TGTGCCAGCAGTGTGCTCTATGGGGACAGGGAAGCCTACGAGCAGTACTTC
size: NA; D: TRBD2; J: TRBJ2-2; V: TRBV29-1; CDR3: CSVEDPPFAGASGELFF; DNA: TGCAGCGTTGAAGATCCTCCCTTCGCGGGAGCTTCAGGGGAGCTGTTTTTT
size: once; D: TRBD2; J: TRBJ2-3; V: TRBV11-2; CDR3: CASSLTGGADTQYF; DNA: TGTGCCAGCAGCTTGACGGGAGGTGCAGATACGCAGTATTTT
size: NA; D: NA; J: TRBJ1-4; V: TRBV25-1; CDR3: CASSDRGSDEKLFF; DNA: TGTGCCAGCAGTGACAGGGGATCGGATGAAAAACTGTTTTTT
size: NA; D: TRBD2; J: TRBJ2-5; V: TRBV19; CDR3: CASSIVGRAGETQYF; DNA: TGTGCCAGTAGTATCGTCGGGAGGGCCGGAGAGACCCAGTACTTC
size: NA; D: TRBD1; J: TRBJ2-7; V: TRBV5-4; CDR3: CASSLTGAPGEQYF; DNA: TGTGCCAGCAGCCTGACAGGGGCCCCTGGGGAGCAGTACTTC
size: once; D: NA; J: TRBJ1-3; V: TRBV15; CDR3: CATSRDRWGNTIYF; DNA: TGTGCCACCAGCAGAGATAGATGGGGAAACACCATATATTTT
size: NA; D: NA; J: TRBJ2-2; V: TRBV7-8; CDR3: CASSLGRWTGELFF; DNA: TGTGCCAGCAGCCTTGGTAGATGGACCGGGGAGCTGTTTTTT
size: NA; D: TRBD2; J: TRBJ2-7; V: TRBV6-5; CDR3: CASGRGAYEQYF; DNA: TGTGCCAGCGGACGGGGGGCCTACGAGCAGTACTTC
size: few; D: TRBD1; J: TRBJ1-2; V: TRBV6-5; CDR3: CASSLTGANGYPF; DNA: TGTGCCAGCAGCCTGACAGGGGCTAATGGCTACCCCTTC
size: NA; D: NA; J: TRBJ2-3; V: TRBV5-1; CDR3: CASSLSGSTDTQYF; DNA: TGCGCCAGCAGCTTAAGCGGTAGCACAGATACGCAGTATTTT
size: few; D: NA; J: TRBJ1-2; V: TRBV15; CDR3: CATSSLAEEDGYTF; DNA: TGTGCCACCAGCTCCCTGGCCGAAGAAGATGGCTACACCTTC
size: NA; D: TRBD1; J: TRBJ2-7; V: TRBV7-9; CDR3: CASSQLGQNYEQYF; DNA: TGTGCCAGCAGCCAACTGGGACAGAACTACGAGCAGTACTTC
size: NA; D: TRBD1; J: TRBJ2-7; V: TRBV4-1; CDR3: CASSQDPGQGNYEQYF; DNA: TGCGCCAGCAGCCAGGATCCGGGACAGGGAAACTACGAGCAGTACTTC
size: NA; D: NA; J: TRBJ2-3; V: TRBV6-5; CDR3: CASSLLESTDTQYF; DNA: TGTGCCAGCAGTTTACTAGAGAGCACAGATACGCAGTATTTT
size: NA; D: NA; J: TRBJ1-1; V: TRBV10-3; CDR3: CAISGDGLDTEAFF; DNA: TGTGCCATCAGTGGAGACGGACTGGACACTGAAGCTTTCTTT
size: NA; D: TRBD2; J: TRBJ2-7; V: TRBV5-5; CDR3: CASSYGTRSSYEQYF; DNA: TGTGCCAGCAGCTACGGGACTAGAAGCTCCTACGAGCAGTACTTC
size: NA; D: TRBD1; J: TRBJ2-2; V: TRBV6-1; CDR3: CASRTTGRNTGELFF; DNA: TGTGCCAGCAGAACGACAGGGAGGAACACCGGGGAGCTGTTTTTT
size: NA; D: NA; J: TRBJ1-6; V: TRBV7-3; CDR3: CASSLTALSPLHF; DNA: TGTGCCAGCAGCTTAACCGCCCTATCACCCCTCCACTTT
size: few; D: NA; J: TRBJ2-7; V: TRBV25-1; CDR3: CASSGRAYEQYF; DNA: TGTGCCAGCAGTGGGAGGGCCTACGAGCAGTACTTC
size: once; D: NA; J: TRBJ2-7; V: TRBV6-5; CDR3: CASSYSRERGYEQYF; DNA: TGTGCCAGCAGTTACTCTCGGGAGAGGGGTTACGAGCAGTACTTC
size: NA; D: TRBD2; J: TRBJ2-3; V: TRBV4-1; CDR3: CASSQGLAGGPTDTQYF; DNA: TGCGCCAGCAGCCAAGGACTAGCGGGAGGGCCAACAGATACGCAGTATTTT
size: NA; D: TRBD1; J: TRBJ1-2; V: TRBV2; CDR3: CASSALTGGLDYTF; DNA: TGTGCCAGCAGTGCGTTGACAGGGGGATTGGACTACACCTTC
size: few; D: NA; J: TRBJ1-2; V: TRBV5-1; CDR3: CASSLDARNYGYTF; DNA: TGCGCCAGCAGCTTGGATGCCAGAAACTATGGCTACACCTTC
size: NA; D: TRBD1; J: TRBJ1-2; V: TRBV5-4; CDR3: CASSLDGTAYGYTF; DNA: TGTGCCAGCAGCTTGGACGGGACAGCCTATGGCTACACCTTC
size: NA; D: NA; J: TRBJ1-1; V: TRBV10-3; CDR3: CAIRSTRGTEAFF; DNA: TGTGCCATCAGGTCAACCCGAGGCACTGAAGCTTTCTTT
size: NA; D: NA; J: TRBJ1-1; V: TRBV5-1; CDR3: CASSFVGAGTEAFF; DNA: TGCGCCAGCAGCTTTGTGGGGGCCGGAACTGAAGCTTTCTTT
size: NA; D: NA; J: TRBJ1-2; V: TRBV7-2; CDR3: CASSLAGSGGYTF; DNA: TGTGCCAGCAGCTTAGCCGGGTCCGGGGGCTACACCTTC
size: NA; D: NA; J: TRBJ1-2; V: TRBV6-1; CDR3: CASMGSFYYGYTF; DNA: TGTGCCAGCATGGGCAGCTTCTACTATGGCTACACCTTC
size: few; D: NA; J: TRBJ2-3; V: TRBV10-1; CDR3: CASSDEGGLFTDTQYF; DNA: TGCGCCAGCAGTGACGAGGGGGGGCTTTTCACAGATACGCAGTATTTT
size: NA; D: TRBD2; J: TRBJ2-1; V: TRBV7-9; CDR3: CASSRGLAGYNEQFF; DNA: TGTGCCAGCAGTCGAGGACTAGCGGGGTACAATGAGCAGTTCTTC
size: once; D: NA; J: TRBJ1-2; V: TRBV5-8; CDR3: CASSLVTRFSGYTF; DNA: TGTGCCAGCAGCTTGGTGACACGGTTCTCTGGCTACACCTTC
size: NA; D: NA; J: TRBJ1-2; V: TRBV7-2; CDR3: CASSTRASNYGYTF; DNA: TGTGCCAGCAGCACGAGGGCGTCTAACTATGGCTACACCTTC
size: NA; D: NA; J: TRBJ1-2; V: TRBV30; CDR3: CAWTHVGGYTF; DNA: TGTGCCTGGACTCACGTCGGGGGCTACACCTTC
size: NA; D: TRBD2; J: TRBJ2-3; V: TRBV29-1; CDR3: CSVERPSGAGDTQYF; DNA: TGCAGCGTTGAACGACCTAGCGGGGCCGGAGATACGCAGTATTTT
size: NA; D: NA; J: TRBJ2-7; V: TRBV7-8; CDR3: CASSLIARVDEQYF; DNA: TGTGCCAGCAGCTTAATAGCGCGGGTCGACGAGCAGTACTTC
size: once; D: TRBD2; J: TRBJ2-1; V: TRBV11-3; CDR3: CASSQTLAGSGEQFF; DNA: TGTGCCAGCAGCCAGACACTAGCGGGGAGTGGTGAGCAGTTCTTC
size: NA; D: NA; J: TRBJ1-6; V: TRBV7-2; CDR3: CASSLSPWHNSPLHF; DNA: TGTGCCAGCAGCTTATCTCCCTGGCATAATTCACCCCTCCACTTT
size: once; D: NA; J: TRBJ2-3; V: TRBV11-1; CDR3: CASSPTVADTDTQYF; DNA: TGTGCCAGCAGCCCGACTGTAGCGGACACAGATACGCAGTATTTT
size: once; D: TRBD2; J: TRBJ2-3; V: TRBV19; CDR3: CASSGLVRKNTQYF; DNA: TGTGCCAGTAGCGGACTAGTAAGGAAGAATACGCAGTATTTT
size: NA; D: NA; J: TRBJ2-3; V: TRBV2; CDR3: CASRPRVGTDTQYF; DNA: TGTGCCAGCAGGCCCAGGGTGGGGACAGATACGCAGTATTTT
size: NA; D: NA; J: TRBJ1-2; V: TRBV7-5; CDR3: CARSGTGGDYTF; DNA: TGTGCCAGAAGCGGGACAGGGGGCGACTACACCTTC
size: NA; D: NA; J: TRBJ1-2; V: TRBV7-2; CDR3: CASSLEGSGSNYGYTF; DNA: TGTGCCAGCAGCTTGGAGGGATCAGGGTCTAACTATGGCTACACCTTC
size: NA; D: TRBD1; J: TRBJ2-7; V: TRBV30; CDR3: CAFRQGRQYF; DNA: TGTGCCTTCCGACAGGGTAGGCAGTACTTC